This T cell receptor beta chain was identified during a study of blood T cell repertoires in COVID-19. As for the study in general: The United States, Italy and Spain provided the acute and convalescent COVID-19 samples. From T cells, B-cell-depleted T cells, or PBMCs came the material, which was cDNA or gDNA.

The CDR3 is made up of 14 amino acids. Trimming left V 2 bases short and J 9 bases short, with 11 bases between. The germline V gene has CDR1 MNHEY and CDR2 SMNVEV (reference sequence). Per the original data handling: Cell counts per sample came from amplifying reference gene primers. The data were produced by immunoSEQ multiplex PCR, yet TCRdb's version contains in-frame clones alone and is incomplete. D and trimming come from the DNA, and the V and J calls and clone size come from that table. Of 150,000 to 200,000 clones in the sample, 70% to 90% were seen once. The chain uses TRBV27 and TRBJ1-6; D remains unclear. The TCR sequence derives from a man aged 65 to 85 with active or convalescent COVID-19. The source material was peripheral blood. The CDR3 sequence: CASSLVALSSPLHF. In DNA form, the CDR3 reads TGTGCCAGCAGTTTAGTCGCCCTTAGTTCACCCCTCCACTTT.